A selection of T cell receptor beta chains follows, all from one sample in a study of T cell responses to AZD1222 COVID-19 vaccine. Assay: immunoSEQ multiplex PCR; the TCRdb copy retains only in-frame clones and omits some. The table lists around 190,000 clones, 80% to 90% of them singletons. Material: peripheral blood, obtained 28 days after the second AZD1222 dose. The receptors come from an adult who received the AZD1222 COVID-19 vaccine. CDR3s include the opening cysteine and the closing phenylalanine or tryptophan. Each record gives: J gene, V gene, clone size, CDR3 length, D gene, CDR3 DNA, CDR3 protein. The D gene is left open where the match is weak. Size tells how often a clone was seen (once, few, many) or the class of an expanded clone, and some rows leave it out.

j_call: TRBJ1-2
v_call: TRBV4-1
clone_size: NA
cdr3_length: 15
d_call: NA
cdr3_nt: TGCGCCAGCAGCCAAGATCTCACAGGGAAGTATGGCTACACCTTC
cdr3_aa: CASSQDLTGKYGYTF

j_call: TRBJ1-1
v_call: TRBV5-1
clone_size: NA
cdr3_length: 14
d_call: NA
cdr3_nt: TGCGCCAGCAGAAGGGGGGAGTTTGTCACTGAAGCTTTCTTT
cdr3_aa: CASRRGEFVTEAFF

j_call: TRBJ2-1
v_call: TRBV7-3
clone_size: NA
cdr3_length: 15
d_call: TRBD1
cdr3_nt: TGTGCCAGCAGCCGCAGTCAGGGGGCCTACAATGAGCAGTTCTTC
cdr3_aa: CASSRSQGAYNEQFF

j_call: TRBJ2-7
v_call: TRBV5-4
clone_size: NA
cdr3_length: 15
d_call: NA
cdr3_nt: TGTGCCAGCAGCTTGATCGGGACCGCGAACTACGAGCAGTACTTC
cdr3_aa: CASSLIGTANYEQYF

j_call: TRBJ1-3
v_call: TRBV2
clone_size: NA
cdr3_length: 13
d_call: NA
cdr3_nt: TGTGCCAGCAGCCAGGGTAGTGGAAACACCATATATTTT
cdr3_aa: CASSQGSGNTIYF

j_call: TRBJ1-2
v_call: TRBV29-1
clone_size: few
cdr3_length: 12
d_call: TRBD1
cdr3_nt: TGCAGCGTCACAGGGGTGTACTATGGCTACACCTTC
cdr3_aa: CSVTGVYYGYTF

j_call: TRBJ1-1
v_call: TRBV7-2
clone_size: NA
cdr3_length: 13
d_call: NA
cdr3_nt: TGTGCCAGCAGTCGACAGGTAAACACTGAAGCTTTCTTT
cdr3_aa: CASSRQVNTEAFF

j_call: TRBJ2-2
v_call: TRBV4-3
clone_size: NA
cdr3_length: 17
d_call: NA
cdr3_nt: TGCGCCAGCAGCCAAGATTTAGTGGGACTGAACACCGGGGAGCTGTTTTTT
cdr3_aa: CASSQDLVGLNTGELFF

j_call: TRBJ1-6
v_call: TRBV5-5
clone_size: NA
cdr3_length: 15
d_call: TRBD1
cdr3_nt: TGTGCCAGCAGCCCGGGGACAGGTGGAAATTCACCCCTCCACTTT
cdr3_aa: CASSPGTGGNSPLHF

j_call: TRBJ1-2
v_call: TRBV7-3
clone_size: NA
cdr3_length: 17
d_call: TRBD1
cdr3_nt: TGTGCCAGCAGCTTAGGGACAGGGGCCGACTTAAGCGGAGGCTACACCTTC
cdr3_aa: CASSLGTGADLSGGYTF

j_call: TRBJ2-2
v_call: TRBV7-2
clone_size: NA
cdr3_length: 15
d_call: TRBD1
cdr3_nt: TGTGCCAGCAGCCAGCGACAGGGTTTGATCGGGGAGCTGTTTTTT
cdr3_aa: CASSQRQGLIGELFF

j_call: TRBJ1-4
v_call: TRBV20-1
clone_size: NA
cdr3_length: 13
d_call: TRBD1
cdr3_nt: TGCAGTGCTAGTCGGCAGGGGGACGAAAAACTGTTTTTT
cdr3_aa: CSASRQGDEKLFF

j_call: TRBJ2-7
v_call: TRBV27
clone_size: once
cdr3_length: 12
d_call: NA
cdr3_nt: TGTGCCACCGGGACGGGCCTCTACGAGCAGTACTTC
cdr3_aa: CATGTGLYEQYF

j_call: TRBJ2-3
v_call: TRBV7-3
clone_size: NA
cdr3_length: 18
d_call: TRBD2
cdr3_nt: TGTGCCAGCAGCTCCCACCGGACTAGCGGGGGGGACACAGATACGCAGTATTTT
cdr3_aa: CASSSHRTSGGDTDTQYF

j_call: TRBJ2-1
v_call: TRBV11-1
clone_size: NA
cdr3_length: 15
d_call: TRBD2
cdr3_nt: TGTGCCAGCAGACTTAGCGGGGGCTCCTACAATGAGCAGTTCTTC
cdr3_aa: CASRLSGGSYNEQFF

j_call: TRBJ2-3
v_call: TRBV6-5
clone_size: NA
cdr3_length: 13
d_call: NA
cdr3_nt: TGTGCCAGCAGTCATCCGGTGAAGGGTACGCAGTATTTT
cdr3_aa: CASSHPVKGTQYF

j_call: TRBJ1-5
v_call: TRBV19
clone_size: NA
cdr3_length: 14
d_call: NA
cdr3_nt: TGTGCCAGTAGTTCATCCCAGGGTCATCAGCCCCAGCATTTT
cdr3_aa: CASSSSQGHQPQHF

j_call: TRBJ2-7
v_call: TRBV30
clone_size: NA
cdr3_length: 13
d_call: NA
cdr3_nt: TGTGCCTGGAGTGGCGGTGGGGGCTACGAGCAGTACTTC
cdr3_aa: CAWSGGGGYEQYF

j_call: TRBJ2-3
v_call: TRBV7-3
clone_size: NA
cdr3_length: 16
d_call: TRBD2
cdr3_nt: TGTGCCAGCAGCGGGACTAGCGGGGGACCTACAGATACGCAGTATTTT
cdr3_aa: CASSGTSGGPTDTQYF

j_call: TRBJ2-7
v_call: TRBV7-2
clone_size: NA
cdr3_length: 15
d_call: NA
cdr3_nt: TGTGCCAGCAGCTTAGAAGCCCTAGGAAACTACGAGCAGTACTTC
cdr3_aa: CASSLEALGNYEQYF

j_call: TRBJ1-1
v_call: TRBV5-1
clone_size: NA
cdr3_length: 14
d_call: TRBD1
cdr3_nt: TGCGCCAGCAGCGAGGGACAGCCGAACACTGAAGCTTTCTTT
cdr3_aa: CASSEGQPNTEAFF

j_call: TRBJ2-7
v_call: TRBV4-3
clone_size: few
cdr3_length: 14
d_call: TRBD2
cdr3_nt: TGCGCCAGCAGCCAGGGAGGGAGCGGGTACGAGCAGTACTTC
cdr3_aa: CASSQGGSGYEQYF

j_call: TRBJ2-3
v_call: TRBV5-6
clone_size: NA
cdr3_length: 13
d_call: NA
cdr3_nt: TGTGCCAGCAGCTTGCGGTCCCCAGATACGCAGTATTTT
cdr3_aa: CASSLRSPDTQYF

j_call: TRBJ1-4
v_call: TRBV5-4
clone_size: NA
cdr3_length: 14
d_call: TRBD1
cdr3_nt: TGTGCCAGCAGCTTGCAGGGGGTCAGTGAAAAACTGTTTTTT
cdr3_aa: CASSLQGVSEKLFF

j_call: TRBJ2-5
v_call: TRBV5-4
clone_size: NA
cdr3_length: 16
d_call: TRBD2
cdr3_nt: TGTGCCAGCAGCTCCCCTAGCGGGGGGGCTAGAGAGACCCAGTACTTC
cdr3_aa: CASSSPSGGARETQYF

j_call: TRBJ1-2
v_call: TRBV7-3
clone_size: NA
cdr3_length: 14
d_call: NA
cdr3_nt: TGTGCCAGTGAACCTTGGACAGAAGGGGATGGCTACACCTTC
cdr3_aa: CASEPWTEGDGYTF

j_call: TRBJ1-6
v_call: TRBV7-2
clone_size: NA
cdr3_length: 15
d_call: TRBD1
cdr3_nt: TGTGCCAGCAGCGGGGGGACAGGGTATAATTCACCCCTCCACTTT
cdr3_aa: CASSGGTGYNSPLHF

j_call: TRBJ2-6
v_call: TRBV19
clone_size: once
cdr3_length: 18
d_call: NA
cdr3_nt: TGTGCCAGTACCAGGAACCGGGACACCCTCTCTGGGGCCAACGTCCTGACTTTC
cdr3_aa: CASTRNRDTLSGANVLTF

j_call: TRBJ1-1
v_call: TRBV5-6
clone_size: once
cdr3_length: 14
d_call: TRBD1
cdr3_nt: TGTGCCAGCAGCTTGACCGGGACAGGGACTGAAGCTTTCTTT
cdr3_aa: CASSLTGTGTEAFF

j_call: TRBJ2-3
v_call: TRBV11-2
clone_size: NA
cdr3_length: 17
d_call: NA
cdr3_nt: TGTGCCAGCAGCTTAGAGGGGGCTAGCGCGAACACAGATACGCAGTATTTT
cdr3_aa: CASSLEGASANTDTQYF

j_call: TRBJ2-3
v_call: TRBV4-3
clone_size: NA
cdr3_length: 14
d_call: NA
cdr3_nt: TGCGCCAGCAGCCAAGATTGGGGGACAGATACGCAGTATTTT
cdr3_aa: CASSQDWGTDTQYF

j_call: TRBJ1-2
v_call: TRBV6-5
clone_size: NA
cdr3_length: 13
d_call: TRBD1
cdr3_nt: TGTGCCAGCAGGGACAGGATGAACTATGGCTACACCTTC
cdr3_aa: CASRDRMNYGYTF

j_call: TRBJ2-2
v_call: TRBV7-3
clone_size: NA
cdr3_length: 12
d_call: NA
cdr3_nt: TGTGCCAGCAGCTTAAACCCCGGGGAGCTGTTTTTT
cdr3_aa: CASSLNPGELFF

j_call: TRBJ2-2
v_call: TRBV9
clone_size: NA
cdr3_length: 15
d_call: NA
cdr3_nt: TGTGCCAGCAGCGTAGGGGTCTCCGAAGCCGGGGAGCTGTTTTTT
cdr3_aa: CASSVGVSEAGELFF

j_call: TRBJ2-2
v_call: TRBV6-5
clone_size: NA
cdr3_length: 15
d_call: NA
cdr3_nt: TGTGCCAGCAGCTCAGGGCGGGGTAGTACCGGGGAGCTGTTTTTT
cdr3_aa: CASSSGRGSTGELFF

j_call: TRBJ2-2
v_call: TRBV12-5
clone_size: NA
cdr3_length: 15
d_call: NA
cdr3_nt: TGTGCTAGTGGTTATGAGGGGGGAGACACCGGGGAGCTGTTTTTT
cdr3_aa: CASGYEGGDTGELFF

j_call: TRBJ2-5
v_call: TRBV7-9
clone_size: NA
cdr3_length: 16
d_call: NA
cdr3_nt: TGTGCCAGCAGCTTAGGGTTTAGCGGACCTTGGGAGACCCAGTACTTC
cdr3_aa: CASSLGFSGPWETQYF

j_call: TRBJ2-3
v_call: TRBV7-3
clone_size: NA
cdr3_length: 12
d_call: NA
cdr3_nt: TGTGCCAGCAGCACCCTTGGAGATACGCAGTATTTT
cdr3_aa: CASSTLGDTQYF

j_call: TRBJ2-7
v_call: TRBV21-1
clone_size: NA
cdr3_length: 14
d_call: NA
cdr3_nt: TGTGCCAGCAGCTTGGAGGGACACTCCTACGAGCAGTACTTC
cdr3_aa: CASSLEGHSYEQYF

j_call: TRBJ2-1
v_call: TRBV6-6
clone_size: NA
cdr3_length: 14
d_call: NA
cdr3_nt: TGTGCCAGCAGTTACGGGGCGGAATACAATGAGCAGTTCTTC
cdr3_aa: CASSYGAEYNEQFF

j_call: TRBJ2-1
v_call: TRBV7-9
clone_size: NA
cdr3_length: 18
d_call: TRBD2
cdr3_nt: TGTGCCAGCAGTACCTCCGGGACTAGCGGGGCCTCCTACAATGAGCAGTTCTTC
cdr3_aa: CASSTSGTSGASYNEQFF

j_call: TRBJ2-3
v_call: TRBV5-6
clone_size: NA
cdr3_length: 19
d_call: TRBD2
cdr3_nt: TGTGCCAGCAGTTTCCGGACTAGCGGGGGCGGAGCAGGCACAGATACGCAGTATTTT
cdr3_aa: CASSFRTSGGGAGTDTQYF

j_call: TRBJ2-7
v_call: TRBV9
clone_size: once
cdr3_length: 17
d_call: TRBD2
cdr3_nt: TGTGCCAGCAGCCCGGGGGTAGCGGGGGCCTCCATCTACGAGCAGTACTTC
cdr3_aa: CASSPGVAGASIYEQYF

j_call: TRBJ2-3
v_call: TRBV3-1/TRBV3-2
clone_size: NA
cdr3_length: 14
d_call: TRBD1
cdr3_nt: TGTGCCAGCAGCCGAAGAACAGGGACAGGGGCGCAGTATTTT
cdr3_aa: CASSRRTGTGAQYF